This TCR beta chain derives from a study of blood T cell repertoires in COVID-19. Across the whole study: The United States, Italy and Spain were the sources of the acute and convalescent COVID-19 samples. The analysed material was cDNA or gDNA that came from T cells, B-cell-depleted T cells, or PBMCs.

The trim removed 10 bases at V and 7 bases at J, leaving 10 bases unmatched. Germline loops: CDR1 LNHDA, CDR2 SQIVND (reference sequence). The CDR3 loop spans 14 amino acids. Participants came from some 26 US areas, aged about 18 to 95 years. Participant-given clinical history determined each cohort assignment. Only in-frame clones appear in the TCRdb table, and some are missing; sequencing was by immunoSEQ multiplex PCR. In the table there are 200,000 or so clones, around 92% of which are singletons. The source material was PBMCs or T cells enriched from blood (not recorded which). The sequence came from a woman between 18 and 29 years old who had recovered from COVID-19. This chain joins TRBV19 and TRBJ2-2; 9 bases match TRBD2. In nucleotides, the CDR3 is TGTGCCACTCTTAGCGGGGGAGGCAGCGGGGAGCTGTTTTTT. It translates to CATLSGGGSGELFF. Looking up the rest from reference TRBV19 and TRBJ2-2 gives the full variable domain: DGGITQSPKYLFRKEGQNVTLSCEQNLNHDAMYWYRQDPGQGLRLIYYSQIVNDFQKGDIAEGYSVSREKKESFPLTVTSAQKNPTAFYLCATLSGGGSGELFFGEGSRLTVL.